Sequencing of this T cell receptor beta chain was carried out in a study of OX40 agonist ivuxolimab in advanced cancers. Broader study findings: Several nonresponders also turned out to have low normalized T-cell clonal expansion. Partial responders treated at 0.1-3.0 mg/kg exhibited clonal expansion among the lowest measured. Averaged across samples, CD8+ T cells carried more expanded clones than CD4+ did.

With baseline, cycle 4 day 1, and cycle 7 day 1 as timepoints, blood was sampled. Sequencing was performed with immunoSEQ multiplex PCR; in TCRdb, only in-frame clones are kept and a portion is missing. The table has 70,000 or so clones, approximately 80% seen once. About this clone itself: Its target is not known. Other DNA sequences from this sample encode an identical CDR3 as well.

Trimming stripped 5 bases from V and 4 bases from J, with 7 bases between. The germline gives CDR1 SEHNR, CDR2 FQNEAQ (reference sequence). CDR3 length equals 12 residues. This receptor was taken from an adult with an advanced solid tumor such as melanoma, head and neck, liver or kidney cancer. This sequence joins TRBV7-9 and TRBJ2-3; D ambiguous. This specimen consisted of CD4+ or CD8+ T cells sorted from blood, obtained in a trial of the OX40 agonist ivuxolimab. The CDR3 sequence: CASSPLSDTQYF. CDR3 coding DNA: TGTGCCAGCAGCCCGCTCTCAGATACGCAGTATTTT.